Listed below are T cell receptor beta chains from one sample, sequenced in a study of blood T cell repertoires in COVID-19. Sequencing used immunoSEQ multiplex PCR; TCRdb keeps in-frame clones, though not all of them. The table includes some 300,000 clones, more than 80% detected once. Sequencing was done on a sample of peripheral blood. The receptors were gathered from a woman in her forties or fifties with COVID-19, enrolled during active disease. CDR3s include the opening cysteine and the closing phenylalanine or tryptophan. The D gene is left open where the match is weak. Size is omitted from some rows. Given values are once, few, many or a class for expanded clones.

.	TRBD1	TRBV29-1	TRBJ1-2	TGCAGCGTTCTGACAGGGGGCCGTTTGGGTGGCTACACCTTC	CSVLTGGRLGGYTF
.	.	TRBV5-4	TRBJ1-6	TGTGCCAGCAGCTTGAAGACAGGAGATTCACCCCTCCACTTT	CASSLKTGDSPLHF
.	TRBD1	TRBV29-1	TRBJ2-7	TGCAGCGTTGGGGGACAGGTCTACGAGCAGTACTTC	CSVGGQVYEQYF
.	TRBD2	TRBV24-1	TRBJ2-7	TGTGCCACCAGTGATGGGGCAGGGGACCGACTAGCGGGACGCAACGAGCAGTACTTC	CATSDGAGDRLAGRNEQYF
.	.	TRBV27	TRBJ2-7	TGTGCCAGCAGTCGGCGGAGCTCCTACGAGCAGTACTTC	CASSRRSSYEQYF
.	.	TRBV18	TRBJ2-7	TGTGCCAGCTCACCTACCACAGGGGAGCAGTACTTC	CASSPTTGEQYF
.	.	TRBV19	TRBJ2-3	TGTGCCAGTAGTATTAGTAGAGCAGATACGCAGTATTTT	CASSISRADTQYF
.	.	TRBV6-5	TRBJ1-5	TGTGCCAGCACCAACGGGGTCCAGCCCCAGCATTTT	CASTNGVQPQHF
few	.	TRBV5-8	TRBJ1-1	TGTGCCAGCAGCTTGCAGGTAGGGAACACTGAAGCTTTCTTT	CASSLQVGNTEAFF
.	.	TRBV12-2	TRBJ1-2	TGTGCAAGTCGCTTAAGCCCGCTCGGCAGGGGAACCTATGGCTACACCTTC	CASRLSPLGRGTYGYTF
.	.	TRBV5-4	TRBJ2-2	TGTGCCAGCGCGAGGACAGCGAACACCGGGGAGCTGTTTTTT	CASARTANTGELFF
once	.	TRBV12-3/TRBV12-4	TRBJ2-7	TGTGCCAGCAGTCGCGAAACCTACGAGCAGTACTTC	CASSRETYEQYF
.	.	TRBV6-2/TRBV6-3	TRBJ1-5	TGTGCCAGCAGTTACTCTCAGGGGATGCCCCAGCATTTT	CASSYSQGMPQHF
.	TRBD1	TRBV11-3	TRBJ1-3	TGTGCCAGTTCGGACAGGGTTGCTGGAAACACCATATATTTT	CASSDRVAGNTIYF
.	.	TRBV5-1	TRBJ1-1	TGCGCCAGCAGCTTGGTTACAAGGAACACTGAAGCTTTCTTT	CASSLVTRNTEAFF
.	.	TRBV18	TRBJ1-4	TGTGCCAGCTCCAGCGGCAGTGCCGTAGAAAAACTGTTTTTT	CASSSGSAVEKLFF
.	.	TRBV30	TRBJ1-4	TGTGCCTGGAGCGCGACAGCACGATCAAATGAAAAACTGTTTTTT	CAWSATARSNEKLFF
.	TRBD2	TRBV19	TRBJ2-5	TGTGCCAGTAAAAGAGCGGGAGGGTTCCAAGAGACCCAGTACTTC	CASKRAGGFQETQYF
.	.	TRBV11-2	TRBJ1-4	TGTGCCAGCAGCCGAACGGGACTGCTGAGAGAAAAACTGTTTTTT	CASSRTGLLREKLFF
.	.	TRBV11-3	TRBJ2-7	TGTGCCAGCAGCGCGAGCGGCCTAAGGCACGAGCAGTACTTC	CASSASGLRHEQYF
.	TRBD2	TRBV19	TRBJ2-1	TGTGCCAGTAGTCAAATAGCGGGAGTACCGCAGTTCTTC	CASSQIAGVPQFF
.	TRBD1	TRBV7-9	TRBJ1-4	TGTGCCAGCAGCTTAGGTCAGGGGGCGAATGAAAAACTGTTTTTT	CASSLGQGANEKLFF
once	.	TRBV19	TRBJ1-5	TGTGCCAGTAGTATCAGGGGCGATCAGCCCCAGCATTTT	CASSIRGDQPQHF
.	.	TRBV21-1	TRBJ1-2	TGTGCCAGCAGCCTTCACTACCTCGTCCGGGACAGGGGGCTTGGCTACACCTTC	CASSLHYLVRDRGLGYTF
.	TRBD2	TRBV24-1	TRBJ2-7	TGTGCCACCAGTGACGGGGCGGGAGACGAGCAGTACTTC	CATSDGAGDEQYF
few	TRBD2	TRBV5-6	TRBJ2-5	TGTGCCAGCAGCTTGGCGCTAGCGGGGGGGCAAGAGACCCAGTACTTC	CASSLALAGGQETQYF
.	TRBD1	TRBV7-2	TRBJ1-5	TGTGCCAGCAGCACCCAGGGGGGCCAGCCCCAGCATTTT	CASSTQGGQPQHF
.	.	TRBV18	TRBJ1-2	TGTGCCAGCTCAACTCGGGACTCTTCTGGCTACACCTTC	CASSTRDSSGYTF
.	TRBD2	TRBV27	TRBJ2-7	TGTGCCAGCAGTCGGACTAGCGGGGGCTACGAGCAGTACTTC	CASSRTSGGYEQYF
.	.	TRBV5-1	TRBJ1-2	TGCGCCAGCAGAAGGGACATCCCTAACTATGGCTACACCTTC	CASRRDIPNYGYTF
.	TRBD1	TRBV6-2/TRBV6-3	TRBJ2-3	TGTGCCAGCAGTTACTCTGGACAGGGTGGTCGTACAGATACGCAGTATTTT	CASSYSGQGGRTDTQYF
.	TRBD1	TRBV19	TRBJ2-1	TGTGCCAGTAATAGAGGGGACAGGGACTACAATGAGCAGTTCTTC	CASNRGDRDYNEQFF